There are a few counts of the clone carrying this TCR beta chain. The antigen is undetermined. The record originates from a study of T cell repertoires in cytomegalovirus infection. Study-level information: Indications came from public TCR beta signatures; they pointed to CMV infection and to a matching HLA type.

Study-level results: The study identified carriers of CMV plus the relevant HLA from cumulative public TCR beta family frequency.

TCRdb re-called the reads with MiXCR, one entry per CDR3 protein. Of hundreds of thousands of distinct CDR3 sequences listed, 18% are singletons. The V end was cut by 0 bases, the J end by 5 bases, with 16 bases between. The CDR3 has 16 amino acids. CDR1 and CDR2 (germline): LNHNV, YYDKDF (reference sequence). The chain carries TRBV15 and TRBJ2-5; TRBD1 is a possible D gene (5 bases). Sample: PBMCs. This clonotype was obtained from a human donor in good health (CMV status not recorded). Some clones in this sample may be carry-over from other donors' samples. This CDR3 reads CATSREGGTGWETQYF. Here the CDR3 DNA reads TGTGCCACCAGCAGAGAGGGTGGAACAGGTTGGGAGACCCAGTACTTC.